This TCR beta chain was identified during a study of human T cells and chemical hapten exposure. Study summary: Small pooled library volume differences mainly caused per-sample TCR yield variation. The study's findings and limits: DPC sensitization produced no change in TCRs with frequency above 1 in 1000.

Sample time point: healthy volunteer bleed at 2 weeks. Unfractionated whole blood was the source of the extracted total RNA. Unique molecular identifiers were linked by the library to individual cDNA molecules. As handled by the study authors: Samples had a median of around 100,000 TCRs, ranging 23,224 to 690,600. Each CDR3 protein is one row after TCRdb ran MiXCR on the RACE reads. The authors' filters were not applied to this entry. This table has 75,000 to 100,000 distinct CDR3 sequences, about 8.7% appearing once. To note about this clonotype: Its target is not known.

CDR3 length: 15 residues. The germline gives CDR1 SGHRS, CDR2 YFSETQ. Trimming at V came to 0 bases and at J to 8 bases, leaving 9 bases not matched to a gene. The sequence was collected from a female donor in good health. Some clones in this sample may be carry-over from other donors' samples. The specimen sequenced was whole blood. The rearrangement links TRBV5-1 to TRBJ2-3, with 7 bases fitting TRBD1. The CDR3 here is CASSLGQGLSPTQYF. CDR3 in DNA: TGCGCCAGCAGCTTGGGACAGGGCTTAAGCCCTACGCAGTATTTT.